The subject of this entry is one T cell receptor beta chain. This clone appeared once. No antigen is known for it. Qualities for individual bases were not recorded, and no much larger clone is one base off. TCRbeta CDR3 regions were amplified from genomic DNA using the immunoSEQ Assay, a bias-controlled multiplex PCR. As for how the authors treated the data: Within the assay, amplification of reference gene primers was used to estimate how many nucleated cells each sample contained. To quantify the absolute abundance of each unique TCRbeta CDR3 rearrangement, sequence reads were collapsed and filtered. Productive Simpson clonality was computed per sample as the square root of Simpson's diversity index over productive rearrangements. TCRdb mirrors the immuneACCESS table, restricted to in-frame sequences. Some clones are absent from its copies; in checked studies, under half trace to an unresolved V gene, and the reason for the others is unknown. The V and J calls and clone size were taken over from that table, and D and trimming were inferred from the DNA. This sample lists about 130,000 clones; roughly 84% were detected once. The top ten clonotypes cover 1% to 1.5% of the sample.

This entry is derived from a study of blood T cell repertoires in COVID-19 (dated by TCRdb to the early 2020s). Regarding the complete study: The collaborator samples originated in the United States, Italy and Spain and spanned the acute and convalescent phases of COVID-19. Sample metadata almost always included a de-identified subject ID, COVID-19 status, age in years and sex. The repertoires were released in a freely available public database meant as a resource for research on the immune response to SARS-CoV-2. The samples were drawn from two sources: the first 160 participants of the ongoing ImmuneRACE study, and 1,200 or so subjects contributed by 6 global collaborators. The material from the prospective study consisted of cDNA or gDNA derived from T cells, B-cell-depleted T cells, or PBMCs. Deeply sampled blood TCRbeta repertoires from subjects exposed to, actively infected with, or recovered from COVID-19 were included in the dataset. Where HLA class I and class II types were available, the types were taken from metadata supplied by the sample provider, not from assay-based typing. Results and caveats for the whole study, not just this receptor: The quantity of clinical and demographic metadata differed by source and by participant and was supplied without curation.

Each collaborating institution followed its own protocols to collect whole blood in K2EDTA tubes. For TCRbeta analysis, collaborators shipped samples in one of three forms: frozen whole blood, isolated PBMCs, or DNA extracted from either of those sample types. From the cysteine through the phenylalanine, the CDR3 covers 16 amino acids. The CDR3 DNA has 48 bases and is translated from base 1. CDR1 and CDR2, per the germline V gene, are SGHNT and YENEEA. V lost 5 bases and J lost 2 bases, and the count of bases not matched to a germline gene is 6. The sample taken for sequencing was peripheral blood. Rearrangement joined TRBV11-3 to TRBJ2-3; 11 nucleotides in the junction match TRBD2. The TCR originated in a woman aged 80 or over with acute or convalescent COVID-19. DNA sequence: TGTGCCAGCAGCGCTGGGACTAGCGGAGTCACAGATACGCAGTATTTT. It specifies CASSAGTSGVTDTQYF.